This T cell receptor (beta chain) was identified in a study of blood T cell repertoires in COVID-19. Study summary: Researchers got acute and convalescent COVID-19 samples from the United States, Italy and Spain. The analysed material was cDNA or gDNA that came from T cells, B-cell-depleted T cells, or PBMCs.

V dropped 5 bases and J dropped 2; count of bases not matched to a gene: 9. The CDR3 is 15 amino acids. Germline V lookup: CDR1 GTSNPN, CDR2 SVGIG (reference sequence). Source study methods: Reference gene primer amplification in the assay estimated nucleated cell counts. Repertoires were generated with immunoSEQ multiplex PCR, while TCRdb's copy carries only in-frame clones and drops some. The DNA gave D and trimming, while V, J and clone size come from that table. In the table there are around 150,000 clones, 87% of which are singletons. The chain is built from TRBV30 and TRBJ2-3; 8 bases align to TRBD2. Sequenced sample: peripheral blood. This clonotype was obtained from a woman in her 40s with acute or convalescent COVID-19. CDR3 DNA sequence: TGTGCCTGGTGTACTAGCGGAACCTCCACAGATACGCAGTATTTT. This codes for CAWCTSGTSTDTQYF.